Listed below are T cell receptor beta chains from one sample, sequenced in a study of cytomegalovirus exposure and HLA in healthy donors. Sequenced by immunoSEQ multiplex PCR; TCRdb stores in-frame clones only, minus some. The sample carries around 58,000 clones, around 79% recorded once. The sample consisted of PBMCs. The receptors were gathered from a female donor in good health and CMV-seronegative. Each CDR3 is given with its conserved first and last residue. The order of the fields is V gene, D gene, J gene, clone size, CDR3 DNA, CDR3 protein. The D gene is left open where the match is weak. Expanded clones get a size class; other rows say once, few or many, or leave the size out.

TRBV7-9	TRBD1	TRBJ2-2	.	TGTGCCAGCAGGCCCCAGGACAGGGAAGGGCTGTTTTTT	CASRPQDREGLFF
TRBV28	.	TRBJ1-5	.	TGTGCCAGCAGTTTGTCGACGGGTTATAGCAATCAGCCCCAGCATTTT	CASSLSTGYSNQPQHF
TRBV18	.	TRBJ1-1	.	TGTGCCAGCTCCCCAGGTCGAGGGAACGCTGAAGCTTTCTTT	CASSPGRGNAEAFF
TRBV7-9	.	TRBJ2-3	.	TGTGCCAGCAGCTTAGGTTCGGGGGGCCGCACAGATACGCAGTATTTT	CASSLGSGGRTDTQYF
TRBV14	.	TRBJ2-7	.	TGTGCCAGCAGCCAAGGGACACACTACGAGCAGTACTTC	CASSQGTHYEQYF
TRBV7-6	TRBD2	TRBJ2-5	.	TGTGCCAGCAGCTTAAGGATCAGCGGGGGGTACCAAGAGACCCAGTACTTC	CASSLRISGGYQETQYF
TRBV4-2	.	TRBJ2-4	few	TGTGCCAGCAGCCAAGAACACCGAGCCAAAAACATTCAGTACTTC	CASSQEHRAKNIQYF
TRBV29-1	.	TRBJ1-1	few	TGCAGCGTTATGAGGGCCGGCACTGAAGCTTTCTTT	CSVMRAGTEAFF
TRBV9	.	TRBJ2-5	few	TGTGCCAGCAGCCCTCGCGTCCAGGGGTCCGAGTACTTC	CASSPRVQGSEYF
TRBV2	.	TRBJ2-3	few	TGTGCCAGCAAGACCGGGAGCAGAATCACAGATACGCAGTATTTT	CASKTGSRITDTQYF
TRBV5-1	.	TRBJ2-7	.	TGCGCCAGCAGCTTAACGGGGTCCAGCTCCTACGAGCAGTACTTC	CASSLTGSSSYEQYF
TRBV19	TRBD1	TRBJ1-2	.	TGTGCCAGTAGTATAGAGACAGGGAGCTATGGCTACACCTTC	CASSIETGSYGYTF
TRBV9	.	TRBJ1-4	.	TGTGCCAGCAGCATGGCAGGGTCTAATGAAAAACTGTTTTTT	CASSMAGSNEKLFF
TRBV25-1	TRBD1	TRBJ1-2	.	TGTGCCAGCAGTGACAGGGGGTATGGCTACACCTTC	CASSDRGYGYTF
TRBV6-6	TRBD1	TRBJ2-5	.	TGTGCCAGCAGATCGGGACAGGGGGAAGAGACCCAGTACTTC	CASRSGQGEETQYF
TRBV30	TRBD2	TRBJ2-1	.	TGTGCCTGGAGCACCCCGACGGGACGGGAGGGCCACAATGAGCAGTTCTTC	CAWSTPTGREGHNEQFF
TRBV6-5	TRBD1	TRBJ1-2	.	TGTGCCAGTCGACAGGGGGCGCAGGGTTCCAGCGGCTACACCTTC	CASRQGAQGSSGYTF
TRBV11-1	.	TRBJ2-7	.	TGTGCCAGCAGCCTAGCGTTCGACGAGCAGTACTTC	CASSLAFDEQYF
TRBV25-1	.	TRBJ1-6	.	TGTGCCAGCAGTGAATCAGGGTTATTATCCTATAATTCACCCCTCCACTTT	CASSESGLLSYNSPLHF
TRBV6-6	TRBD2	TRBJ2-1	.	TGTGCCAGCAGTGGGATAACTAGCGCCTTCGCGAATGAGCAGTTCTTC	CASSGITSAFANEQFF
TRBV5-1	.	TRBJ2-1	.	TGCGCCAGCAGCTTGGGACCCGCGGGGAGCAATGAGCAGTTCTTC	CASSLGPAGSNEQFF
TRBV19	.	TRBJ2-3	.	TGTGCCAGTAGCACCTGGTATTCTCGGTCAGATACGCAGTATTTT	CASSTWYSRSDTQYF
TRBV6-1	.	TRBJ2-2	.	TGTGCCAGCAGTATGGACAGCAGCAACACCGGGGAGCTGTTTTTT	CASSMDSSNTGELFF
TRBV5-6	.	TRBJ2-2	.	TGTGCCAGCAGGCCGACGGGCACCGGGGAGCTGTTTTTT	CASRPTGTGELFF
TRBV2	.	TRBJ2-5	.	TGTGCCAGCGCGGAGGCGGAGACCCAGTACTTC	CASAEAETQYF